The next 20 T cell receptor beta chains were all read from a single sample in a study of T cells in Graves' hyperthyroidism and ophthalmopathy. TCR beta CDR3 sequences were amplified from RNA transcripts. TCR CDR3 regions were first amplified by RT-PCR with HTBI primers. TCRdb recomputed calls from the multiplex PCR reads with MiXCR, one row per CDR3 protein. This table holds around 700,000 distinct CDR3 sequences, about 35% found once. Sequenced sample: blood. The receptors stem from a woman in her thirties or forties with Graves' hyperthyroidism.

This rearrangement joins TRBV25-1 to TRBJ2-6; D is perhaps TRBD1 (6 bases). V lost 6 bases and J lost 1, with 22 bases in between. In germline, CDR1 is MGHDK, CDR2 SYGVNS. The CDR3 consists of 19 residues. In DNA, the CDR3 is TGTGCCAGCAGCTTCACAGGGTGGAAACCGATTTCTGGGGCCAACGTCCTGACTTTC. It codes for CASSFTGWKPISGANVLTF.

This clonotype has at least ten counts. The CDR3 loop reads CASSLDGAGNNSPLHF. CDR3 DNA: TGTGCCAGCAGCTTAGATGGCGCCGGGAATAATTCACCCCTCCACTTT. The genes are TRBV7-2 and TRBJ1-6, with D unclear. Trimming removed 1 base at V and 5 bases at J, with 12 bases between. This CDR3 contains 16 residues. Per the germline V gene, CDR1 is SGHTA and CDR2 is FQGNSA.

This clonotype was detected many times. The chain is built from TRBV15 and TRBJ1-2, with D hard to call. CDR3 length equals 13 residues. The V and J ends lost 3 bases and 6 bases respectively, with 11 bases between them. Germline CDR1 is LNHNV and CDR2 is YYDKDF (reference sequence). Written as DNA, the CDR3 is TGTGCCACCAGCAGTCTCGGACGGGATGGCTACACCTTC. The encoded protein is CATSSLGRDGYTF.

The genes are TRBV12-3 or TRBV12-4 and TRBJ1-5; D might be TRBD1 (5 bases). This CDR3 has 14 residues. The ends were cut back, 7 bases at V and 5 bases at J, with 15 bases in the middle. The DNA for the CDR3 is TGTGCCAGCAATGGACACCCTCGTGATCAGCCCCAGCATTTT. Translation gives CASNGHPRDQPQHF.

The chain carries TRBV5-1 and TRBJ1-5, with D possibly matching TRBD1 (5 bases). Deletions cut 4 bases from V and 1 base from J, with 12 bases between. This CDR3 spans 15 amino acids. Per germline, CDR1 SGHRS and CDR2 YFSETQ. The chain's CDR3 is CASSPGGESNQPQHF. DNA for the CDR3: TGCGCCAGCAGCCCCGGGGGGGAGAGCAATCAGCCCCAGCATTTT. Combining the CDR3 with reference TRBV5-1 and TRBJ1-5 gives the whole variable domain KAGVTQTPRYLIKTRGQQVTLSCSPISGHRSVSWYQQTPGQGLQFLFEYFSETQRNKGNFPGRFSGRQFSNSRSEMNVSTLELGDSALYLCASSPGGESNQPQHFGDGTRLSIL.

This clonotype showed up just a few times. The chain links TRBV6-6 to TRBJ2-7; D unclear. Between the trimmed V and J ends, which lost 5 bases and 3 bases, there was a span of 11 bases. CDR1 and CDR2 from the germline V gene are MNHNY and SVGAGI (reference sequence). There are 13 residues in the CDR3. CDR3 nucleotide sequence: TGTGCCAGCAGTCCGTATAGGGACTACGAGCAGTACTTC. As protein: CASSPYRDYEQYF.

The table lists this clonotype with a few counts. CDR3 bases: TGTGCCAGCAGCTTCGGGGTTCGGGGGGGCCAAGAGACCCAGTACTTC. This encodes CASSFGVRGGQETQYF. The chain joins TRBV7-2 to TRBJ2-5, with 8 positions matching TRBD2. The CDR3 covers 16 residues. J gave up 1 base and V 3 bases, and 7 bases lay outside the gene matches. Germline-derived CDR1 and CDR2 are SGHTA and FQGNSA. The whole variable domain, remainder taken from reference TRBV7-2 and TRBJ2-5, is GAGVSQSPSNKVTEKGKDVELRCDPISGHTALYWYRQSLGQGLEFLIYFQGNSAPDKSGLPSDRFSAERTGGSVSTLTIQRTQQEDSAVYLCASSFGVRGGQETQYFGPGTRLLVL.

In its sample, this clonotype was seen once. The CDR3 does not end in the conserved phenylalanine or tryptophan, so this is likely a read error. V is TRBV10-2 and J is TRBJ1-1; a weak D match, TRBD1 (5 bases). V shed 6 bases and J shed 3 bases, with 17 bases lying between them. The length of the CDR3 is 15 residues. From germline, CDR1 is WSHSY and CDR2 SAAADI. The CDR3 loop is CASSTQSQVYTEAFL. Written as DNA, the CDR3 is TGCGCCAGCAGCACCCAATCACAGGTGTACACTGAAGCTTTCCTT.

The J gene is TRBJ1-2, the V gene TRBV30; D unclear. CDR3 size: 11 residues. Looked up from germline, CDR1 is GTSNPN and CDR2 is SVGIG (reference sequence). V was trimmed by 3 bases and J by 1 base, leaving 3 bases between them. The CDR3 DNA reads as TGTGCCTGGAGCGTTAACTATGGCTACACCTTC. Encoded protein: CAWSVNYGYTF.

This clonotype was observed many times. V and J are TRBV12-3 or TRBV12-4 and TRBJ1-1; D may be TRBD1 (6 bases). Trimming took 8 bases from V and 5 from J, leaving 15 bases between them. The CDR3 contains 13 residues. The CDR3 reads CASLAWGLTEAFF. DNA of the CDR3: TGTGCCAGCCTTGCGTGGGGGCTGACTGAAGCTTTCTTT.

Comments on this clonotype: Given a much more abundant clone one base away, this may be a read error. The rearrangement links TRBV20-1 to TRBJ2-7; D is unresolved. From germline, CDR1 is DFQATT and CDR2 SNEGSKA (reference sequence). There are 14 residues in the CDR3. The CDR3 DNA sequence: TGCAGTGCTAGACCGCCCGGGCCACCCTACGAGCGGTACTTC. It translates to CSARPPGPPYERYF.

This clonotype was counted only a few times. The V and J genes are TRBV7-9 and TRBJ2-2, with D possibly called TRBD1 or TRBD2 (5 bases each). The CDR3 is 17 amino acids. Looked up from germline, CDR1 is SEHNR and CDR2 is FQNEAQ (reference sequence). The germline V and J ends were trimmed by 3 bases and 5 bases, with 19 bases remaining between them. CDR3 nucleotide sequence: TGTGCCAGCAGCTTTGTATTTGTTGAGGGACGGACCGGGGAGCTGTTTTTT. This encodes CASSFVFVEGRTGELFF.

This clonotype was detected a few times. The J gene is TRBJ1-1, the V gene TRBV7-2; possible D gene TRBD1, 6 bases. V lost 8 bases and J 2 bases, leaving 18 bases between the germline ends. The CDR3 extends over 15 amino acids. Germline V CDR1 and CDR2: SGHTA, FQGNSA. The CDR3 sequence: CASARGGNLNTEAFF. The CDR3 nucleotides read TGTGCCAGCGCCAGAGGGGGGAACCTTAACACTGAAGCTTTCTTT.

This clonotype was detected many times. The rearrangement uses TRBV4-3 and TRBJ1-6; no clear D gene. V lost 0 bases and J 14 bases, leaving 11 bases between the germline ends. The CDR3 is 13 residues long. The germline gives CDR1 LGHNA, CDR2 YSLEER. The CDR3 reads CASSQDFGKALHF. The CDR3, as DNA: TGCGCCAGCAGCCAAGATTTCGGGAAGGCCCTCCACTTT.

This clonotype was counted between two and nine times. The gene calls are TRBV4-3 and TRBJ2-5; D uncertain. This CDR3 has 13 residues. CDR1 is LGHNA, CDR2 YSLEER, per germline. The V end was cut by 0 bases, the J end by 4 bases, with 6 bases between. CDR3 sequence reads: CASSQDPGETQYF. The CDR3 nucleotides read TGCGCCAGCAGCCAAGACCCGGGAGAGACCCAGTACTTC.

The chain is built from TRBV5-4 and TRBJ2-7; 9 bases are shared with TRBD1. Germline lookup yields CDR1 SGHNT and CDR2 YYREEE (reference sequence). Unmatched junction bases numbered 11, after V lost 7 bases and J lost 6 bases. This CDR3 spans 14 amino acids. In DNA, the CDR3 is TGTGCCAGCGGCCCGACAGGGGGGATACCCGAGCAGTACTTC. This sequence encodes CASGPTGGIPEQYF.

This clonotype was counted between two and nine times. The DNA for the CDR3 is TGTGCCAGCACCTCACCCGGGACGCTGAACTATGGCTACACCTTC. It specifies CASTSPGTLNYGYTF. The V call is TRBV6-1, the J call TRBJ1-2, with a tentative D call TRBD1 (5 bases). Looked up from germline, CDR1 is MNHNS and CDR2 is SASEGT. The CDR3 covers 15 residues. Trimming left V 7 bases short and J 2 bases short, with 17 bases between.

The chain carries TRBV4-1 and TRBJ1-1; no reliable D call. CDR1 is MGHRA and CDR2 is YSYEKL in the germline V gene. The CDR3 contains 13 residues. With 3 bases removed from V and 7 bases from J, the gap between germline ends came to 12 bases. Written as DNA, the CDR3 is TGCGCCAGCAGCCACGAACGACGGGGTGAAGCTTTCTTT. Translating gives CASSHERRGEAFF.

Only a few counts were recorded for this clonotype. The chain uses TRBV3-2 and TRBJ1-5; the table's TRBD1 call for D was not verified on the DNA. TRBV3-2 is annotated as a pseudogene. The CDR3 has 14 amino acids. CDR3 region: CASSSGQTNQPQHF. The CDR3 DNA reads TGTGCCAGCAGCTCGGGACAGACTAATCAGCCCCAGCATTTT.

The CDR3 loop is CAISDSGLALYEQYF. CDR3 bases: TGTGCCATCAGTGACTCGGGACTAGCGCTCTACGAGCAGTACTTC. The chain links TRBV10-3 to TRBJ2-7, with 10 bases identical to TRBD2. Unmatched junction bases numbered 5, after V lost 3 bases and J lost 3 bases. The CDR3 is 15 residues long. Germline values: CDR1 ENHRY, CDR2 SYGVKD.